This TCR beta chain was sequenced in a study of cytotoxic CD8 clonotypes in ibrutinib-treated CLL. Study-wide background: Researchers reported 11 relapsed/refractory and roughly 14 treatment-naive patients, about 17 of them IGHV unmutated.

To note about this clone: Antigen unknown.

Study-wide points: Few clonotypes were public, and these shrank or held steady under treatment. Clonality went up at ibrutinib response and then declined back toward baseline at progression. Patients had baseline clonality above age-matched healthy donors, and this clonality moved with circulating CD8+ T-cell counts.

Data came from immunoSEQ multiplex PCR; TCRdb stores just in-frame clones and leaves some out. This sample has some 200,000 clones; roughly 77% occur once, and the top ten carry roughly 5.9%. This receptor was taken from a human donor with chronic lymphocytic leukemia. Sequenced here: PBMCs, sampled after 12 months of ibrutinib treatment.

The CDR3 DNA follows: TGCAGCGTCGCCGGGAACCGGGTGTACGAGCAGTACTTC. Protein sequence: CSVAGNRVYEQYF. The chain carries TRBV29-1 and TRBJ2-7; tentative D call: TRBD2 (5 bases). Germline V gene sequence: CDR1 SQVTM, CDR2 ANQGSEA. Trimming left V 6 bases short and J 4 bases short, with 16 bases between. This CDR3 comprises 13 residues.